The 25 T cell receptor beta chains below come from one sample, sequenced in a study of cytomegalovirus exposure and HLA in healthy donors. PCR amplification relied on 60 Vbeta primers (plus 13 Jbeta primers). Clones were read by immunoSEQ multiplex PCR, and TCRdb kept only the in-frame ones, dropping some. The sample lists some 150,000 clones, more than 80% seen once, with 0.7% to 0.95% in the top ten. The sequencing input was PBMCs. These receptors were obtained from a woman aged 18-29 years in good health and CMV-seronegative.

The count of this clone is one. The chain uses TRBV4-3 and TRBJ2-1; 8 bases agree with TRBD2. CDR3 length: 17 amino acids. Germline-derived CDR1 and CDR2 are LGHNA and YSLEER. Unmatched junction bases numbered 14, after V lost 0 bases and J lost 10 bases. CDR3 protein: CASSQEVFREGLFEQFF. The DNA for the CDR3 is TGCGCCAGCAGCCAAGAGGTTTTCCGGGAGGGCCTTTTCGAGCAGTTCTTC.

The V and J genes are TRBV2 and TRBJ1-6; D gene uncertain. CDR3 length equals 13 residues. Germline CDR1 and CDR2: SNHLY and FYNNEI. V lost 3 bases and J lost 14, with 14 bases in between. This CDR3 is CASSDSEGGSLHF. CDR3 in DNA: TGTGCCAGCAGTGATTCGGAGGGCGGTTCCCTCCACTTT.

This chain links TRBV2 with TRBJ1-3; no firm D call. The CDR3 has 16 amino acids. V lost 3 bases, J lost 0 bases, and 12 bases lay in between. Germline CDR1 reads SNHLY; CDR2 reads FYNNEI. CDR3 residues: CASSDLSSGSGNTIYF. CDR3 bases: TGTGCCAGCAGTGACTTGTCCAGTGGCTCTGGAAACACCATATATTTT.

The genes are TRBV7-3 and TRBJ1-5; 7 positions agree with TRBD1. Per the germline V gene, CDR1 is SGHTA and CDR2 is FQGTGA. There are 19 residues in the CDR3. V was pared by 5 bases and J by 0 bases, with 16 bases of the junction left unmatched. CDR3 sequence reads: CASSPHPMDRTYSNQPQHF. CDR3 sequence (DNA): TGTGCCAGCAGCCCACACCCGATGGACAGGACTTATAGCAATCAGCCCCAGCATTTT.

This chain uses TRBV5-1 with TRBJ2-5; 14 positions match TRBD2. CDR3 length: 17 residues. V gave up 5 bases and J gave up 5 bases; unmatched junction bases: 11. Germline CDR1 and CDR2: SGHRS and YFSETQ. CDR3 residues: CASRYGLAGGVMETQYF. CDR3 DNA sequence: TGCGCCAGCAGGTACGGACTAGCGGGAGGTGTAATGGAGACCCAGTACTTC.

The chain joins TRBV13 to TRBJ2-3, with D unresolved. The CDR3 totals 13 residues. Germline assignment: CDR1 PRHDT and CDR2 FYEKMQ (reference sequence). The V and J ends lost 5 bases and 6 bases respectively, with 12 bases between them. The CDR3, as DNA: TGTGCCAGCAGCCCCGACGGAGAGGATACGCAGTATTTT. Its translation: CASSPDGEDTQYF.

This chain connects TRBV7-8 to TRBJ1-5; a possible D gene is TRBD1 (5 bases). Germline CDR1 is SGHVS and CDR2 is FQNEAQ. This CDR3 is 18 amino acids long. Trimming took off 3 bases at V and 1 base at J, with 19 bases between the two ends. Written as DNA, the CDR3 is TGTGCCAGCAGCTTTGGTCAGGGTGGGCGAGGAAGCAATCAGCCCCAGCATTTT. It is translated as CASSFGQGGRGSNQPQHF.

CDR3 region: CASISERTSTDTQYF. CDR3 coding DNA: TGTGCCAGCATTTCGGAACGGACTAGCACAGATACGCAGTATTTT. The chain has TRBV2 and TRBJ2-3, with a weak D call TRBD2 (5 bases). In germline, CDR1 is SNHLY, CDR2 FYNNEI. The CDR3 is made up of 15 amino acids. V was clipped by 7 bases and J by 0 bases, with 14 bases between them.

The CDR3 sequence is CASSFGSYYEQYF. The DNA for the CDR3 is TGTGCCAGCAGTTTTGGCAGTTACTACGAGCAGTACTTC. The chain uses TRBV27 and TRBJ2-7; D is undetermined. Germline lookup yields CDR1 MNHEY and CDR2 SMNVEV (reference sequence). The length of the CDR3 is 13 residues. Trimming stripped 3 bases from V and 3 bases from J, with 9 bases between.

This chain joins TRBV7-9 and TRBJ2-7; possibly TRBD1 for D (6 bases). The germline V gene encodes CDR1 SEHNR and CDR2 FQNEAQ (reference sequence). Between the trimmed V and J ends, which lost 4 bases and 5 bases, there was a span of 15 bases. The CDR3 has 14 residues. The CDR3 reads CASSSGPSGDEQYF. CDR3 coding DNA: TGTGCCAGCAGCTCCGGCCCTTCAGGGGACGAGCAGTACTTC. The full variable domain, in which reference TRBV7-9 and TRBJ2-7 provide the parts outside the CDR3, is DTGVSQNPRHKITKRGQNVTFRCDPISEHNRLYWYRQTLGQGPEFLTYFQNEAQLEKSRLLSDRFSAERPKGSFSTLEIQRTEQGDSAMYLCASSSGPSGDEQYFGPGTRLTVT.

The DNA of the CDR3 is TGTGCCTCTTCCGCGCGGGAGAGCCTCTACGAGCAGTACTTC. Its protein is CASSARESLYEQYF. V and J are TRBV30 and TRBJ2-7, with 7 nucleotides matching TRBD2. CDR3 length: 14 residues. The trim removed 7 bases at V and 3 bases at J, leaving 12 bases unmatched. The V gene's germline CDR1 is GTSNPN and CDR2 SVGIG (reference sequence).

The V call is TRBV6-6, the J call TRBJ2-2; a weak D match, TRBD1 (5 bases). Germline CDR1 and CDR2: MNHNY and SVGAGI (reference sequence). CDR3 length equals 14 residues. V shed 2 bases and J shed 4 bases, with 8 bases lying between them. CDR3 in DNA: TGTGCCAGCAGTTACCAAGACAGCACCGGGGAGCTGTTTTTT. Residues: CASSYQDSTGELFF.

The chain recombines TRBV30 with TRBJ2-1; TRBD2 agrees at 7 bases. This CDR3 region has 15 residues. Trimming removed 0 bases from V and 7 bases from J; junction bases left unmatched: 9. Germline V gene data show CDR1 as GTSNPN and CDR2 as SVGIG (reference sequence). CDR3 protein: CAWSVPQRDGNEQFF. The CDR3 nucleotides read TGTGCCTGGAGTGTACCTCAGCGGGATGGGAATGAGCAGTTCTTC.

The chain has TRBV18 and TRBJ2-2; weak D call: TRBD1 (8 bases). Germline CDR1 and CDR2: KGHSH and LQKENI. V lost 5 bases to trimming and J lost 1 base, with 11 bases between them. CDR3 size: 15 residues. This CDR3 reads CASSSGTGNTGELFF. The CDR3 DNA sequence: TGTGCCAGCTCAAGCGGGACAGGGAACACCGGGGAGCTGTTTTTT.

The rearrangement links TRBV2 to TRBJ1-2, with D tentatively TRBD1 (5 bases). The CDR3 has 16 amino acids. The germline gives CDR1 SNHLY, CDR2 FYNNEI. CDR3 amino acids: CGGVSEPLIPNYGYTF. In DNA, the CDR3 is TGTGGGGGGGTCAGTGAGCCGCTTATACCTAACTATGGCTACACCTTC.

The rearrangement joins TRBV10-3 to TRBJ1-1, with TRBD1 identical over 7 bases. Germline V lookup: CDR1 ENHRY, CDR2 SYGVKD. The CDR3 runs 14 residues. The V and J ends lost 6 bases and 3 bases, in that order; junction bases with no gene match: 7. The CDR3 protein is CAIRGGQSDTEAFF. CDR3 sequence (DNA): TGTGCCATCAGGGGGGGACAGTCAGACACTGAAGCTTTCTTT.

J is TRBJ1-3 and V is TRBV6-6, with a tentative D call TRBD1 (5 bases). CDR1 is MNHNY and CDR2 is SVGAGI in the germline V gene (reference sequence). V gave up 1 base and J gave up 4 bases, with 5 bases separating them. This CDR3 contains 13 residues. The CDR3 nucleotides read TGTGCCAGCAGTTACTGGGGCGGAAACACCATATATTTT. It encodes CASSYWGGNTIYF.

This chain uses TRBV7-2 with TRBJ2-1, with TRBD2 matching 16 bases. Germline CDR1 and CDR2: SGHTA and FQGNSA. The CDR3 is 17 residues long. Trimming removed 0 bases from V and 8 bases from J; junction bases left unmatched: 4. The CDR3 region is CASSLASGLAGGDEQFF. The CDR3 bases are TGTGCCAGCAGCTTAGCTTCGGGACTAGCGGGAGGGGATGAGCAGTTCTTC.

The chain combines TRBV28 with TRBJ1-2; D might be TRBD1 (6 bases). The germline CDR1 and CDR2 sequences are MDHEN and SYDVKM. The V gene lost 5 bases and the J gene lost 2 bases, with 9 bases spanning the gap. This CDR3 is built from 13 residues. This chain's CDR3 is CASSTGPNYGYTF. The CDR3 DNA reads TGTGCCAGCAGTACAGGGCCCAACTATGGCTACACCTTC.

This clone was counted once. The rearrangement joins TRBV9 to TRBJ1-2; 10 bases are a match to TRBD1. Germline loops: CDR1 SGDLS, CDR2 YYNGEE. The length of the CDR3 is 15 residues. V shed 2 bases and J 7 bases; nucleotides not matched to a gene: 8. DNA for the CDR3: TGTGCCAGCAGCGTGACAGGGGGCGGTGGTCGTGGCTACACCTTC. Residues: CASSVTGGGGRGYTF. Variable domain in full (rest from reference TRBV9 and TRBJ1-2): DSGVTQTPKHLITATGQRVTLRCSPRSGDLSVYWYQQSLDQGLQFLIQYYNGEERAKGNILERFSAQQFPDLHSELNLSSLELGDSALYFCASSVTGGGGRGYTFGSGTRLTVV.

The chain couples TRBV4-3 to TRBJ1-2; D not certain. Germline V gene lookup returns CDR1 LGHNA and CDR2 YSLEER. Trimming cost V 1 base and J 4 bases, with 7 bases left between them. The CDR3 runs to 13 residues. CDR3 coding DNA: TGCGCCAGCAGCCAAGTCGAGGGCTATGGCTACACCTTC. This sequence encodes CASSQVEGYGYTF.

The chain combines TRBV14 with TRBJ2-3; weak D call: TRBD1 (6 bases). This CDR3 is 16 amino acids long. CDR1 is SGHDN, CDR2 FVKESK, per germline. V was shortened by 4 bases and J by 2 bases, with 16 bases between the two germline ends. The DNA for the CDR3 is TGTGCCAGCAGCCGTGGGGACAATTCGTACACAGATACGCAGTATTTT. Protein product: CASSRGDNSYTDTQYF.

This clone turned up a few times. The chain links TRBV28 to TRBJ1-1; 8 bases line up with TRBD1. The CDR3 is 14 residues long. CDR1 and CDR2 from the germline V gene are MDHEN and SYDVKM. Unmatched junction bases numbered 2, after V lost 4 bases and J lost 1 base. CDR3: CASSWTGRNTEAFF. The DNA of the CDR3 is TGTGCCAGCAGTTGGACAGGGAGGAACACTGAAGCTTTCTTT.

CDR3 coding DNA: TGTGCCAGCAGTGTACCGGGACAGGGGATTTATGGCTACACCTTC. Translation gives CASSVPGQGIYGYTF. The chain carries TRBV28 and TRBJ1-2, with 10 bases matching TRBD1. Germline CDR1 MDHEN, CDR2 SYDVKM. Trimming at V came to 5 bases and at J to 5 bases, leaving 8 bases not matched to a gene. The CDR3 contains 15 residues.

The gene calls are TRBV7-8 and TRBJ2-3; 8 positions agree with TRBD2. Germline CDR1 SGHVS, CDR2 FQNEAQ. The CDR3 runs to 15 residues. The trim removed 3 bases at V and 10 bases at J, leaving 12 bases unmatched. CDR3 amino acids: CASSFGGRTWDPQYF. In DNA, the CDR3 is TGTGCCAGCAGCTTTGGCGGGAGGACCTGGGACCCGCAGTATTTT.